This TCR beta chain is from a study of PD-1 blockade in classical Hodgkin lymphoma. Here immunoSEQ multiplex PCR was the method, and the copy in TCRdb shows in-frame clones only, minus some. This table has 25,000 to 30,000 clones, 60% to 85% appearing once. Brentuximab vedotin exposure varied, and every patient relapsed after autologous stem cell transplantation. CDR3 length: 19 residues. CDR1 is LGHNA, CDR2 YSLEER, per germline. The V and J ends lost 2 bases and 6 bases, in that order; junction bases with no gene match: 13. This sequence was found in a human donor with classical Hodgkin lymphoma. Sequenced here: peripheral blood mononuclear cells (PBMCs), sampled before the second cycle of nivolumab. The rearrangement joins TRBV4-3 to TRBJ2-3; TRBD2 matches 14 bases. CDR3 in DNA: TGCGCCAGCAGCCAATCTACCGGGACTAGCGGGGGAAATGGGGATACGCAGTATTTT. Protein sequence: CASSQSTGTSGGNGDTQYF.